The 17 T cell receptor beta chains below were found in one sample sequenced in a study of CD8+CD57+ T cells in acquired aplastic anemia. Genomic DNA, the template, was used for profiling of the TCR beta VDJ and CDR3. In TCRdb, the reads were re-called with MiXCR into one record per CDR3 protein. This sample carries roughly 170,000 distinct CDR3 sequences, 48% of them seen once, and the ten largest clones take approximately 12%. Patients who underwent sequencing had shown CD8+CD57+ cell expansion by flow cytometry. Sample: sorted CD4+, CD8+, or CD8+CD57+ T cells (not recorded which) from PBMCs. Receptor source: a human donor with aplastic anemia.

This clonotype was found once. CDR3 sequence: CATSDFSGKNTGELFF. The CDR3 DNA follows: TGTGCCACCAGTGATTTTAGCGGGAAAAATACCGGGGAGCTGTTTTTT. The chain joins TRBV24-1 to TRBJ2-2; 8 bases are shared with TRBD2. From germline, CDR1 is KGHDR and CDR2 SFDVKD. The junction had 5 bases not matched to a gene; V was cut back by 1 base and J by 5 bases. The CDR3 loop spans 16 amino acids.

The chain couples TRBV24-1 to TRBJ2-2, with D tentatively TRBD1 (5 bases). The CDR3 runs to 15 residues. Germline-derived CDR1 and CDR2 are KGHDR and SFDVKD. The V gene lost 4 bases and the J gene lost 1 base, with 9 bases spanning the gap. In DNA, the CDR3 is TGTGCCACCAGTGACCCGACAGTGAACACCGGGGAGCTGTTTTTT. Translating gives CATSDPTVNTGELFF.

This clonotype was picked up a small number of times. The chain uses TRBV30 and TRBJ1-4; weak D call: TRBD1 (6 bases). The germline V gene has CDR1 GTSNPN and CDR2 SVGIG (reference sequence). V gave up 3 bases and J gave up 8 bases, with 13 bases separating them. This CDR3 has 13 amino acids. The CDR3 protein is CAWSPQGSEKLFF. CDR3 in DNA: TGTGCCTGGAGCCCCCAGGGGAGCGAAAAACTGTTTTTT.

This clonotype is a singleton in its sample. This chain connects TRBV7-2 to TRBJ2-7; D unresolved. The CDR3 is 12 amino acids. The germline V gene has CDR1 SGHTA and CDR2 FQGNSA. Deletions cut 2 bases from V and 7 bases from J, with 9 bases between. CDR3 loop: CASSLTTWEQYF. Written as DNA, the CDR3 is TGTGCCAGCAGCTTAACGACTTGGGAGCAGTACTTC.

CDR3 DNA sequence: TGTGCCAGCAGCCAGAGGACAGGATGGGGCTACACCTTC. Translation gives CASSQRTGWGYTF. The chain recombines TRBV7-8 with TRBJ1-2; TRBD1 aligns across 7 bases. Trimming cost V 5 bases and J 8 bases; bases outside gene matches: 8. Germline assignment: CDR1 SGHVS and CDR2 FQNEAQ. The CDR3 totals 13 residues.

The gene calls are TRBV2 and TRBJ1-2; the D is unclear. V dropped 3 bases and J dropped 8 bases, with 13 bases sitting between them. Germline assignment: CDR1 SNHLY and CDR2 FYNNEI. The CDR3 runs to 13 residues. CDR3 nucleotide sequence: TGTGCCAGCAGTGAGACCCTCCGGGGAGGCTACACCTTC. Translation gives CASSETLRGGYTF.

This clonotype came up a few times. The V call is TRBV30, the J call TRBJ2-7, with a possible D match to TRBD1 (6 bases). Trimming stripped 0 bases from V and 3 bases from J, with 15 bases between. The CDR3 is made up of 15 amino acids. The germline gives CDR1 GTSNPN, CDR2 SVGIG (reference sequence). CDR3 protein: CAWSVGGSKHYEQYF. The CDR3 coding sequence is TGTGCCTGGAGTGTAGGGGGTTCGAAACACTACGAGCAGTACTTC.

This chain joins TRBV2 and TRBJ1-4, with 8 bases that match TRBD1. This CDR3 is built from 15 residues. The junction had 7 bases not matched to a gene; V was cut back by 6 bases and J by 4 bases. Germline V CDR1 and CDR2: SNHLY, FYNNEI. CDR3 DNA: TGTGCCAGCAGCCCGGGACAGGTCAATAATGAAAAACTGTTTTTT. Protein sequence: CASSPGQVNNEKLFF.

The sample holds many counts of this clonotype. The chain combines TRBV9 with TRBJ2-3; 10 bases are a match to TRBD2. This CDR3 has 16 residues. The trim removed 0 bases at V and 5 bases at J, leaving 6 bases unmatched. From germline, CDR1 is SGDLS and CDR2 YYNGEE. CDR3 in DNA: TGTGCCAGCAGCGTAGTGCAGCGGGGGGGCATAGATACGCAGTATTTT. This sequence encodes CASSVVQRGGIDTQYF.

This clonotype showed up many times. CDR3 in amino acids: CASSVGADSTGELFF. The CDR3 DNA is TGTGCCAGCAGCGTCGGAGCAGATAGCACCGGGGAGCTGTTTTTT. The V gene is TRBV5-6, the J gene TRBJ2-2; D gene ambiguous. The CDR3 runs to 15 residues. The germline gives CDR1 SGHDT, CDR2 YYEEEE. The V gene lost 4 bases and the J gene lost 4 bases, with 14 bases spanning the gap. Drawing the rest from reference TRBV5-6 and TRBJ2-2, the complete variable domain is DAGVTQSPTHLIKTRGQQVTLRCSPKSGHDTVSWYQQALGQGPQFIFQYYEEEERQRGNFPDRFSGHQFPNYSSELNVNALLLGDSALYLCASSVGADSTGELFFGEGSRLTVL.

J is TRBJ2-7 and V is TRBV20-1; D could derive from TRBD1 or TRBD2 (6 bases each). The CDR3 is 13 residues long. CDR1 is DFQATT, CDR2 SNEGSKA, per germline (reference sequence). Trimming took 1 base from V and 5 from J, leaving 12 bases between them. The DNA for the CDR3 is TGCAGTGCTAGAGGTACGGGGGCCAACGAGCAGTACTTC. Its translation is CSARGTGANEQYF.

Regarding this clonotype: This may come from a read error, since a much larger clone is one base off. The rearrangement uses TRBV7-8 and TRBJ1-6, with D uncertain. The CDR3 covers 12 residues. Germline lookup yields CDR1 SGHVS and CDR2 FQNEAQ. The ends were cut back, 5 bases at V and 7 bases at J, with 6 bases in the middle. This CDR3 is CASSRPNSPLHF. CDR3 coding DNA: TGTGCCAGCAGCCGACCGAATTCACCCCTCCACTTT.

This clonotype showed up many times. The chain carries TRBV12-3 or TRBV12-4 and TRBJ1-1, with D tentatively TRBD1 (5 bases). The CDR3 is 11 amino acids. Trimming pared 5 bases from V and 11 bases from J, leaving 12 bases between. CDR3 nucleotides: TGTGCCAGCAGTCCAGGGTTTACTGCTTTCTTT. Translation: CASSPGFTAFF.

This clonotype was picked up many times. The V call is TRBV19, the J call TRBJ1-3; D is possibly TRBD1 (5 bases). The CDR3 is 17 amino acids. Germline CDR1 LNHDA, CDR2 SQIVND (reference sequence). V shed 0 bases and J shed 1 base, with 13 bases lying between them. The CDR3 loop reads CASSIDFGTRSGNTIYF. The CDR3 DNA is TGTGCCAGTAGTATAGATTTTGGGACGAGGTCTGGAAACACCATATATTTT.

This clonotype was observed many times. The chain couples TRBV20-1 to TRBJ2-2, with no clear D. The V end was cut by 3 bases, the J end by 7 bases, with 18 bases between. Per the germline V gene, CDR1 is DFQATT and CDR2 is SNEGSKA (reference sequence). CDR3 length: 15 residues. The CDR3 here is CSARWAHQPSGELFF. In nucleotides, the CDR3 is TGCAGTGCTAGGTGGGCCCACCAGCCGAGCGGGGAGCTGTTTTTT.

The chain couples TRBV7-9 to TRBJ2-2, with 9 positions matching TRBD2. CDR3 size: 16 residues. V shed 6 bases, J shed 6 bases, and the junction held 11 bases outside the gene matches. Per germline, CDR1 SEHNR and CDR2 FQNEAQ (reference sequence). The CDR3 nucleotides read TGTGCCAGCAGTCGGGTAGCGGGAGAAGTTCCCGGGGAGCTGTTTTTT. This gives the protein CASSRVAGEVPGELFF. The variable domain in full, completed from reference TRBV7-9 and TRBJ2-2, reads DTGVSQNPRHKITKRGQNVTFRCDPISEHNRLYWYRQTLGQGPEFLTYFQNEAQLEKSRLLSDRFSAERPKGSFSTLEIQRTEQGDSAMYLCASSRVAGEVPGELFFGEGSRLTVL.

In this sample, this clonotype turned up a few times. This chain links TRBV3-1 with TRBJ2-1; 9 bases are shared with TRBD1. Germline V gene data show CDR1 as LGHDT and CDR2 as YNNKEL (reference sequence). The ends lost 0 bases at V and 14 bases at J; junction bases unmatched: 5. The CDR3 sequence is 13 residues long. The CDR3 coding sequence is TGTGCCAGCAGCCAAGATATTTGGACAGGGGAGTTCTTC. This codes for CASSQDIWTGEFF.